This T cell receptor (beta chain) was sequenced during a study of shared clonotypes between healthy human individuals. As for the study in general: In total, the donors were a couple of women and three men aged 18 to 49.

Germline V gene data show CDR1 as LNHDA and CDR2 as SQIVND (reference sequence). Trimming removed 2 bases from V and 8 bases from J; junction bases left unmatched: 8. The CDR3 spans 14 residues. A note on this clone: The target antigen is unknown.

Using immunoSEQ multiplex PCR, the repertoire was profiled, and TCRdb retains in-frame clones only, with some absent. Counted here are about 1,500,000 clones, roughly 96% occurring once; the ten biggest clones make up over 1%. Broader study findings: Sampling involved blood alone; tissue repertoires likely differ.

V and J are TRBV19 and TRBJ1-2; TRBD1 aligns across 7 bases. The source is a man aged 25 to 40 in good health. The sequenced material came from naive CD4+ T cells sorted from blood. Subset given: CD45RA+ positively selected. The CDR3 reads CASSISERGLGYTF. The CDR3 nucleotides are TGTGCCAGTAGTATATCGGAAAGGGGGCTAGGCTACACCTTC.